This entry describes one TCR beta chain. Antigen specificity is unknown. Both 60 Vbeta primers and 13 Jbeta primers went into the PCR. Libraries were prepared by immunoSEQ multiplex PCR; TCRdb keeps only in-frame clonotypes and omits some of them. Of around 170,000 clones in the sample, roughly 82% were seen once. The data were obtained in a study of cytomegalovirus exposure and HLA in healthy donors. General study points: When analyzed later, the rates of TCR association showed variation by HLA locus, with DRB1 the most and HLA-C the fewest. Within the data, a cluster of highly shared sequence variants was likely a sequencing artifact. Most CMV-associated TCR beta chains were later found to appear HLA-restricted.

This sequence originates from a man aged 35-49 years in good health and CMV-seronegative. The sample comprised PBMCs.

The CDR3 loop is CASSPAGRFYEQYF. CDR3 bases: TGTGCCAGCAGCCCGGCAGGGCGCTTCTACGAGCAGTACTTC. V and J are TRBV5-6 and TRBJ2-7; a weak D match, TRBD1 (5 bases). Trimming took off 4 bases at V and 3 bases at J, with 14 bases between the two ends. This CDR3 comprises 14 residues. CDR1 and CDR2 from the germline V gene are SGHDT and YYEEEE.